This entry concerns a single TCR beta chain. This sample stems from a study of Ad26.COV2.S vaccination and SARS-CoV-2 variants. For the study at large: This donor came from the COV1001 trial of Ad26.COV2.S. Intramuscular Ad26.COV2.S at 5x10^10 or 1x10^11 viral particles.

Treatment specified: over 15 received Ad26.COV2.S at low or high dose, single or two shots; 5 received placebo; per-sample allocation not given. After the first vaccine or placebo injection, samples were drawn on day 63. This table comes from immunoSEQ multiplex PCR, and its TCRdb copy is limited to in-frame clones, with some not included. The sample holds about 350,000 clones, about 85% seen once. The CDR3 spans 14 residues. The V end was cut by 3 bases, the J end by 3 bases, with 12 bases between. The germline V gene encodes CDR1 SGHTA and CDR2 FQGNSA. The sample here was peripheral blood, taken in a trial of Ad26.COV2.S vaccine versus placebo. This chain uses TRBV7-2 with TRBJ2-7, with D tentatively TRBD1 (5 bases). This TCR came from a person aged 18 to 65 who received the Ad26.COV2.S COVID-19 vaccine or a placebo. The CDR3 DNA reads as TGTGCCAGCAGCTTGTTAGGGGTAAGCTACGAGCAGTACTTC. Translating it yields CASSLLGVSYEQYF.